The 10 T cell receptor beta chains below come from one sample, sequenced in a study of blood T cell repertoires in COVID-19. TCRdb keeps only in-frame clones here, not all; method: immunoSEQ multiplex PCR. The sample shows about 200,000 clones, 86% of them seen only once. Sequencing was performed on PBMCs or T cells enriched from blood (not recorded which). These receptors were taken from a woman aged 40 to 50 with acute COVID-19.

CDR3 DNA: TGTGCCAGCAGTTCCCCCCCTGGAGGGAGGTCAAACAATGAGCAGTTCTTC. Its protein is CASSSPPGGRSNNEQFF. The V gene is TRBV28, the J gene TRBJ2-1, with a possible D match to TRBD2 (6 bases). Looked up from germline, CDR1 is MDHEN and CDR2 is SYDVKM. The ends were cut back, 4 bases at V and 5 bases at J, with 21 bases in the middle. This CDR3 spans 17 amino acids.

V usage is TRBV5-1 and J usage is TRBJ2-7; 9 nucleotides align to TRBD2. With V trimmed by 0 bases and J by 2 bases, 6 bases remained unmatched. CDR3 size: 16 residues. Per germline, CDR1 SGHRS and CDR2 YFSETQ. CDR3 DNA: TGCGCCAGCAGCTTGGACTTTGGCGGGAGGGCCTACGAGCAGTACTTC. It yields the protein CASSLDFGGRAYEQYF.

This chain connects TRBV2 to TRBJ2-2, with 9 bases identical to TRBD1. Trimming cost V 7 bases and J 4 bases; bases outside gene matches: 7. Germline V gene data show CDR1 as SNHLY and CDR2 as FYNNEI. This CDR3 region has 15 residues. CDR3 sequence (DNA): TGTGCCAGCAAGCCGGGACAGGGTCTCACCGGGGAGCTGTTTTTT. It translates to CASKPGQGLTGELFF.

The V and J genes are TRBV7-2 and TRBJ2-1; 7 bases fit TRBD2. Germline V gene data show CDR1 as SGHTA and CDR2 as FQGNSA. J gave up 1 base and V 5 bases, and 8 bases lay outside the gene matches. The CDR3 is 16 amino acids. This CDR3 reads CASSLQRDLSYNEQFF. CDR3 bases: TGTGCCAGCAGCCTCCAGCGGGATTTATCCTACAATGAGCAGTTCTTC.

The chain carries TRBV25-1 and TRBJ2-1; TRBD1 matches 7 bases. V trimming: 6 bases; J trimming: 5 bases; junction bases outside the gene matches: 10. Germline V gene lookup returns CDR1 MGHDK and CDR2 SYGVNS. The CDR3 spans 15 residues. The CDR3 DNA sequence: TGTGCCAGCAGCCCACCTTCCAGGGGGAACAATGAGCAGTTCTTC. This gives the protein CASSPPSRGNNEQFF.

The chain couples TRBV4-1 to TRBJ2-7; 9 nucleotides align to TRBD2. Germline V gene data show CDR1 as MGHRA and CDR2 as YSYEKL. The ends lost 5 bases at V and 6 bases at J; junction bases unmatched: 8. CDR3 length: 14 residues. The CDR3 region is CASSSGLAWAEQYF. The CDR3 region has the DNA TGCGCCAGCAGCTCTGGACTAGCGTGGGCCGAGCAGTACTTC.

This chain uses TRBV7-7 with TRBJ2-1, with a tentative D call TRBD2 (6 bases). Germline V CDR1 and CDR2: SSHAT, FNYEAQ (reference sequence). The CDR3 has 15 amino acids. With 1 base removed from V and 5 bases from J, the gap between germline ends came to 12 bases. CDR3 in amino acids: CASSLGELAHNEQFF. The CDR3 DNA reads TGTGCCAGCAGCTTAGGCGAACTAGCCCACAATGAGCAGTTCTTC.

The chain uses TRBV7-2 and TRBJ2-5, with D perhaps matching TRBD2 (7 bases). Trimming pared 5 bases from V and 4 bases from J, leaving 14 bases between. CDR1 and CDR2 from the germline V gene are SGHTA and FQGNSA. This CDR3 contains 14 residues. The CDR3 is CASSKGGQGETQYF. In DNA form, the CDR3 reads TGTGCCAGCAGCAAGGGGGGGCAGGGAGAGACCCAGTACTTC.

The V call is TRBV5-1, the J call TRBJ2-1, with 7 bases lining up with TRBD1. The J segment lost 0 bases and the V segment lost 4 bases, leaving 10 bases of the junction unmatched. CDR3 size: 17 residues. Germline V gene data show CDR1 as SGHRS and CDR2 as YFSETQ. This CDR3 reads CASSPVPGTVSYNEQFF. As DNA, the CDR3 is TGCGCCAGCAGCCCTGTACCTGGGACAGTCTCCTACAATGAGCAGTTCTTC.

V gene TRBV6-5 combines with J gene TRBJ1-2; D perhaps matches TRBD1 (5 bases). The CDR3 extends over 15 amino acids. CDR1 is MNHEY, CDR2 SVGAGI, per germline. The V end lost 9 bases, the J end lost 8 bases, and 25 bases lay between the germline ends. CDR3 sequence reads: CASTGDSLLTSGYTF. Written as DNA, the CDR3 is TGTGCCAGTACCGGGGACTCGCTGTTAACTAGCGGCTACACCTTC.